The 22 T cell receptor beta chains presented below share a single source sample, sequenced in a study of blood T cells in healthy people across ages. The second PCR ran roughly 6 to 11 cycles with a sample-barcoded 5' primer and J-beta primers. TCRdb reanalysed the 5' RACE reads using MiXCR and keeps one entry per CDR3 protein. In the table there are about 1,500,000 distinct CDR3 sequences, 28% of which are singletons. The sample comprised blood. These receptors originate from a woman between 25 and 40 years old in good health.

This clonotype occurred a few times. This chain's CDR3 is CASSPRFGEQFF. CDR3 nucleotides: TGTGCCAGCAGCCCCCGTTTTGGTGAGCAGTTCTTC. This chain links TRBV7-9 with TRBJ2-1; D remains unclear. V was trimmed by 5 bases and J by 9 bases, leaving 11 bases between them. CDR1 is SEHNR and CDR2 is FQNEAQ in the germline V gene (reference sequence). The CDR3 covers 12 residues.

The chain is built from TRBV24-1 and TRBJ2-3; tentatively, D is TRBD1 or TRBD2 (5 bases each). The CDR3 has 13 amino acids. Germline V gives CDR1 KGHDR, CDR2 SFDVKD. Deletions cut 7 bases from V and 3 bases from J, with 10 bases between. CDR3 DNA: TGTGCCACCAGCGTCGGGGCAACAGATACGCAGTATTTT. It is translated as CATSVGATDTQYF.

V usage is TRBV6-2 or TRBV6-3 and J usage is TRBJ2-1; D may be TRBD1 or TRBD2 (5 bases each). The CDR3 contains 15 residues. Trimming shortened V by 2 bases and J by 3 bases, and 11 bases separated the two germline ends. Germline V gene lookup returns CDR1 MNHEY and CDR2 SVGEGT. The CDR3 reads CASSYGASLYNEQFF. CDR3 sequence (DNA): TGTGCCAGCAGTTACGGGGCTAGCCTCTACAATGAGCAGTTCTTC.

V usage is TRBV6-5 and J usage is TRBJ2-2; TRBD2 matches at 10 bases. V dropped 6 bases and J dropped 7; count of bases not matched to a gene: 8. This CDR3 is 15 amino acids long. Per germline, CDR1 MNHEY and CDR2 SVGAGI. The CDR3 DNA reads TGTGCCAGCAGAGCTCTAGCGGGGGTTGGCGGGGAGCTGTTTTTT. Translation: CASRALAGVGGELFF.

A few counts support this clonotype. J is TRBJ1-2 and V is TRBV20-1, with 7 nucleotides matching TRBD1. This CDR3 comprises 12 residues. Germline trimming cut 6 bases from V and 8 bases from J; bases unmatched to any gene: 9. Per the germline V gene, CDR1 is DFQATT and CDR2 is SNEGSKA (reference sequence). The CDR3 region is CSAGGGAEGYTF. In nucleotides, the CDR3 is TGCAGTGCCGGAGGGGGCGCCGAAGGCTACACCTTC.

With regard to this clonotype: A junction end diverges from the germline sequence, so it may reflect a read error. The V call is TRBV12-3 or TRBV12-4, the J call TRBJ2-3; the D gene is possibly TRBD1 (5 bases). The CDR3 runs 15 residues. The CDR3 is CASSQRALTTDTQYF. CDR3 in DNA: TGTGCCAGCAGTCAAAGGGCCTTGACGACAGATACTCAGTATTTT.

The V gene is TRBV25-1, the J gene TRBJ2-3, with D unresolved. CDR1 and CDR2 from the germline V gene are MGHDK and SYGVNS. This CDR3 has 15 amino acids. V dropped 3 bases and J dropped 1 base, with 11 bases sitting between them. CDR3 residues: CASSEHGVRTDTQYF. Here the CDR3 DNA reads TGTGCCAGCAGTGAGCATGGGGTCCGCACAGATACGCAGTATTTT.

The chain couples TRBV7-3 to TRBJ2-3; 7 bases line up with TRBD1. This CDR3 has 15 amino acids. V gave up 3 bases and J gave up 3 bases; unmatched junction bases: 6. The germline CDR1 and CDR2 sequences are SGHTA and FQGTGA. The DNA for the CDR3 is TGTGCCAGCAGCTTCGGACAGGTCGCGACAGATACGCAGTATTTT. Translation: CASSFGQVATDTQYF.

The chain employs TRBV11-2 and TRBJ2-7; 14 bases match TRBD2. From germline, CDR1 is SGHAT and CDR2 FQNNGV. This CDR3 has 16 residues. V shed 4 bases and J 7 bases; nucleotides not matched to a gene: 9. Written as DNA, the CDR3 is TGTGCCAGCAGCTCGCGGAGACTAGCGGGGGGGCGGGAGCAGTACTTC. It specifies CASSSRRLAGGREQYF. The full variable domain, rest sourced from reference TRBV11-2 and TRBJ2-7, is EAGVAQSPRYKIIEKRQSVAFWCNPISGHATLYWYQQILGQGPKLLIQFQNNGVVDDSQLPKDRFSAERLKGVDSTLKIQPAKLEDSAVYLCASSSRRLAGGREQYFGPGTRLTVT.

Regarding this clonotype: The junction differs from germline at one of its ends, possibly a read error. The rearrangement uses TRBV29-1 and TRBJ1-5, with D tentatively TRBD1 (5 bases). This CDR3 is 13 amino acids long. The germline V gene encodes CDR1 SQVTM and CDR2 ANQGSEA. CDR3 in amino acids: CSVAGTGNQSQHF. CDR3 DNA: TGCAGCGTTGCCGGGACGGGCAATCAGTCCCAGCATTTT.

There are a few counts of this clonotype. CDR3 region: CSARTGDRGSKTQYF. For the CDR3, the DNA is TGCAGTGCCAGGACCGGAGACAGGGGTTCGAAGACCCAGTACTTC. V and J are TRBV20-1 and TRBJ2-5, with TRBD1 matching 8 bases. This CDR3 is 15 amino acids long. Trimming at V came to 6 bases and at J to 6 bases, leaving 15 bases not matched to a gene. CDR1 and CDR2 from the germline V gene are DFQATT and SNEGSKA (reference sequence).

This clonotype was seen many times. The rearrangement links TRBV11-2 to TRBJ2-3; the D gene could be TRBD1 or TRBD2 (6 bases each). Germline CDR1 and CDR2: SGHAT and FQNNGV. The CDR3 is 16 residues long. V lost 2 bases and J lost 3, with 15 bases in between. Here the CDR3 DNA reads TGTGCCAGCAGCTTACTAGGACAAGGGGGGACAGATACGCAGTATTTT. Translation gives CASSLLGQGGTDTQYF.

This clonotype was observed a few times. The CDR3 bases are TGTGCCACCAGTGATTTGGTCGCCAACCAGTACTTC. This codes for CATSDLVANQYF. This chain joins TRBV24-1 and TRBJ2-5; no definite D call. Germline V gives CDR1 KGHDR, CDR2 SFDVKD. The CDR3 extends over 12 amino acids. Trimming took 0 bases from V and 10 from J, leaving 8 bases between them.

The CDR3 DNA sequence: TGCAGTCCTTCAGCCGGGGGCCGCAATGAGCAGTTCTTC. This gives the protein CSPSAGGRNEQFF. The J gene is TRBJ2-1, the V gene TRBV20-1; D may be TRBD1 or TRBD2 (6 bases each). Trimming took 8 bases from V and 6 from J, leaving 17 bases between them. CDR3 length equals 13 residues. In germline, CDR1 is DFQATT, CDR2 SNEGSKA (reference sequence).

CDR3 sequence (DNA): TGTGCCAGCAGCCCCCAAGGAGGGGATGGAGATACGCAGTATTTT. Its translation: CASSPQGGDGDTQYF. The gene calls are TRBV9 and TRBJ2-3; tentatively, D is TRBD2 (6 bases). The CDR3 is 15 amino acids. In germline, CDR1 is SGDLS, CDR2 YYNGEE. V lost 4 bases and J lost 5, with 17 bases in between.

The rearrangement uses TRBV6-5 and TRBJ2-7; weak D call: TRBD2 (6 bases). Germline assignment: CDR1 MNHEY and CDR2 SVGAGI. This CDR3 is 18 amino acids long. Trimming cost V 0 bases and J 4 bases, with 22 bases left between them. The CDR3 region is CASSYSGDSHPGQYEQYF. The CDR3 DNA reads TGTGCCAGCAGTTACTCCGGGGACTCCCACCCTGGTCAATACGAGCAGTACTTC.

This clonotype was detected a few times. The germline gene is not matched at one end of the junction; a read error may be the cause. The rearrangement joins TRBV7-9 to TRBJ2-1, with TRBD1 matching 10 bases. Germline assignment: CDR1 SEHNR and CDR2 FQNEAQ (reference sequence). This CDR3 has 13 amino acids. The CDR3 sequence: CVSTDRGYNEQFF. CDR3 DNA: TGTGTCAGCACGGACAGGGGGTACAATGAGCAGTTCTTC. The full variable domain, rest sourced from reference TRBV7-9 and TRBJ2-1, is DTGVSQNPRHKITKRGQNVTFRCDPISEHNRLYWYRQTLGQGPEFLTYFQNEAQLEKSRLLSDRFSAERPKGSFSTLEIQRTEQGDSAMYLCVSTDRGYNEQFFGPGTRLTVL.

V gene TRBV6-5 combines with J gene TRBJ1-5; D unresolved. This CDR3 spans 16 amino acids. Germline values: CDR1 MNHEY, CDR2 SVGAGI. Trimming took 2 bases from V and 10 from J, leaving 21 bases between them. This CDR3 reads CASSYGGFRYNSPQHF. CDR3 DNA: TGTGCCAGCAGTTACGGTGGTTTTCGCTATAATTCACCCCAGCATTTT.

This clonotype turned up a few times. V and J are TRBV29-1 and TRBJ1-1; D gene ambiguous. From germline, CDR1 is SQVTM and CDR2 ANQGSEA. The CDR3 runs to 10 residues. Trimming pared 4 bases from V and 11 bases from J, leaving 11 bases between. The CDR3 protein is CSVVTGFAFF. The CDR3 bases are TGCAGCGTTGTAACGGGTTTTGCTTTCTTT.

This clonotype was counted once. V and J are TRBV18 and TRBJ1-5; no firm D call. Per the germline V gene, CDR1 is KGHSH and CDR2 is LQKENI. Trimming removed 5 bases from V and 3 bases from J, with 14 bases in between. This CDR3 has 15 residues. The CDR3 loop is CASSTSGSPNQPQHF. CDR3 sequence (DNA): TGTGCCAGCTCAACCTCTGGCAGTCCCAATCAGCCCCAGCATTTT.

This clonotype was seen a handful of times. The J gene is TRBJ2-3, the V gene TRBV2; D possibly corresponds to TRBD2 (5 bases). This CDR3 region has 16 residues. Deletions cut 1 base from V and 0 bases from J, with 11 bases between. Germline-derived CDR1 and CDR2 are SNHLY and FYNNEI. The CDR3 reads CASSEGGPISTDTQYF. The CDR3 DNA reads TGTGCCAGCAGTGAAGGAGGGCCTATCAGCACAGATACGCAGTATTTT.

The genes are TRBV18 and TRBJ1-5, with a weak D call TRBD1 (6 bases). Germline V gene lookup returns CDR1 KGHSH and CDR2 LQKENI. V lost 3 bases and J lost 3, with 12 bases in between. The CDR3 consists of 15 residues. The CDR3 is CASSPTGGLNQPQHF. The CDR3 DNA reads as TGTGCCAGCTCACCCACGGGGGGCCTCAATCAGCCCCAGCATTTT.